Detailed here is one T cell receptor beta chain. Its antigen remains unidentified. CDR1 KGHSH and CDR2 LQKENI come from the germline V gene. The V and J ends lost 7 bases and 0 bases respectively, with 17 bases between them. This CDR3 has 16 amino acids. Not enrolled were patients with uncontrolled infection, other autoimmune disease, pregnancy or lactation. Initially, at the first diagnosis of hyperthyroidism and before any ophthalmopathy symptoms, blood was sampled. These data originate in a study of T cells in Graves' hyperthyroidism and ophthalmopathy. Whole-study results and caveats: Ophthalmopathy was told apart from stable hyperthyroidism by a 13 V-J model.

Amplified regions were TCR beta CDR3 sequences from RNA transcripts. The TCR CDR3 first-round RT-PCR relied on the HTBI primer set. MiXCR was run by TCRdb on the multiplex PCR reads, yielding one entry per CDR3 protein. This sample has more than 300,000 distinct CDR3 sequences, with about a sixth found just once. The chain joins TRBV18 to TRBJ2-3; D is undetermined. The sequence was collected from a woman in her 30s with Graves' hyperthyroidism that later progressed to Graves' ophthalmopathy. The sample comprised blood. CDR3 residues: CASFSAYVDSTDTQYF. CDR3 bases: TGTGCCAGCTTCTCCGCGTATGTGGATAGCACAGATACGCAGTATTTT.